This TCR beta chain was captured by sequencing in a study of cytomegalovirus exposure and HLA in healthy donors. Study summary: Genotyping of 400 or so donors showed that around 81% belonged to the Caucasian-associated ancestry cluster.

Trimming cost V 9 bases and J 2 bases; bases outside gene matches: 7. In germline, CDR1 is SNHLY, CDR2 FYNNEI. CDR3 size: 13 residues. The study's findings and limits: A highly shared variant cluster was judged a likely technical artifact.

The study ran its PCR with 60 Vbeta and 13 Jbeta primers. Method: immunoSEQ multiplex PCR; TCRdb's copy keeps in-frame clones and lacks some. Of 150,000 to 200,000 clones detected, 55% to 75% appear once; the ten largest clones hold 2% to 2.5%. On this clone: Its specificity is unknown.

Each donor's status was that of a healthy bone marrow donor. The sequence came from a human donor in good health. The V gene is TRBV2, the J gene TRBJ2-7, with TRBD1 matching over 7 bases. The sample taken for sequencing was PBMCs. Here the CDR3 DNA reads TGTGCCAGAGGCAGGGGGTGGGCCTACGAGCAGTACTTC. Its protein is CARGRGWAYEQYF.